This TCR beta chain was identified during a study of OX40 agonist ivuxolimab in advanced cancers. V was clipped by 7 bases and J by 5 bases, with 14 bases between them. Germline V gene data show CDR1 as MNHNY and CDR2 as SVGAGI (reference sequence). The CDR3 contains 13 residues. Clones were read by immunoSEQ multiplex PCR, and TCRdb kept only the in-frame ones, dropping some. The table lists nearly 80,000 clones, roughly 81% of them singletons. The clonotype originates from an adult with an advanced solid tumor such as melanoma, head and neck, liver or kidney cancer. This specimen was CD4+ or CD8+ T cells sorted from blood, taken in a trial of the OX40 agonist ivuxolimab. The chain joins TRBV6-6 to TRBJ2-5; D unclear. The CDR3 nucleotides read TGTGCCAGCACTACCCCTCCTGTGGAGACCCAGTACTTC. It specifies CASTTPPVETQYF.